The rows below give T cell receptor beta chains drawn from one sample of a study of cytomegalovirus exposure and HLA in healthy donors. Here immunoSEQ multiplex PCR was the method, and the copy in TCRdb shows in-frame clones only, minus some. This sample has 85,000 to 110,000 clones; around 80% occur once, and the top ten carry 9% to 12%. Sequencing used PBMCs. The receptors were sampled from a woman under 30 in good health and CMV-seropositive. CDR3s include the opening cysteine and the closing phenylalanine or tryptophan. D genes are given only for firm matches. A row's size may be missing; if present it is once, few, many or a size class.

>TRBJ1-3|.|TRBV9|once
TGTGCCAGCGAAGGGGCGAGCTCTGGAAACACCATATATTTT
CASEGASSGNTIYF
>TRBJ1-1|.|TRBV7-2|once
TGTGCCAGCAGCGACATGGACGGACTCTTCACTGAAGCTTTCTTT
CASSDMDGLFTEAFF
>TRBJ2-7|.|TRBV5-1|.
TGCGCCAGCAGCTCCATAGCGGACGAGCAGTACTTC
CASSSIADEQYF
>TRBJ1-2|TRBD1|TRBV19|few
TGTGCCAGTAGTAACACAGGGGGCAACTATGGCTACACCTTC
CASSNTGGNYGYTF
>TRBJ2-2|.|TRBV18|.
TGTGCCAGCTCACCACTAGGACAGAGTAACACCGGGGAGCTGTTTTTT
CASSPLGQSNTGELFF
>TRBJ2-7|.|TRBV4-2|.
TGTGCCAGCAGCTTGACTAGATCCTACGAGCAGTACTTC
CASSLTRSYEQYF
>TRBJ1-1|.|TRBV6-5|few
TGTGCCAGCAGTTCGGACAGCGAGAACACTGAAGCTTTCTTT
CASSSDSENTEAFF
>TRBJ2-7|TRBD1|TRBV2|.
TGTGCCAGCAGTACCTCGGGACAGGCGGCCTACGAGCAGTACTTC
CASSTSGQAAYEQYF
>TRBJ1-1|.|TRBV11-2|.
TGTGCCAGCAGCTTAGAACGCAGGGGACTATGGGGGAACACTGAAGCTTTCTTT
CASSLERRGLWGNTEAFF
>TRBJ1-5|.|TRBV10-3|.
TGTGCCATCAGTGAGTCGTTACGAGCGGGGTCCCGGTCCCGTAGCAATCAGCCCCAGCATTTT
CAISESLRAGSRSRSNQPQHF
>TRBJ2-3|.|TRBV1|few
TGCACCAGCAGCGGACTACTAACAGATACGCAGTATTTT
CTSSGLLTDTQYF
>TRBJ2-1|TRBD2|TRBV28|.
TGTGCCAGCAGTTTACGGGGACTAGCGGGCCACTACAATGAGCAGTTCTTC
CASSLRGLAGHYNEQFF
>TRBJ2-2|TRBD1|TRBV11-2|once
TGTGCCAGCAGCCCCGGGACAGGCGGGACCGGGGAGCTGTTTTTT
CASSPGTGGTGELFF
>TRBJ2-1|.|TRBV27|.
TGTGCCAGCAGTCTCCGGAGCTCCTACAATGAGCAGTTCTTC
CASSLRSSYNEQFF
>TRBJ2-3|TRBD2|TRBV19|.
TGTGCCACCACTCTAGCGGGGGGTGGAAATACGCAGTATTTT
CATTLAGGGNTQYF
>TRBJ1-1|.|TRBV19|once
TGTGCCAGTAGTATAGGGTGGTACAGAAGTATGAACACTGAAGCTTTCTTT
CASSIGWYRSMNTEAFF
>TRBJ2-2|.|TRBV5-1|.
TGCGCCAGCAGCTTTGGCAGGAAGAACGGGGAGCTGTTTTTT
CASSFGRKNGELFF
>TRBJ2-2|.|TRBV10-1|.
TGCGCCAGCAGTGAGTTCAGGGGGGACACCGGGGAGCTGTTTTTT
CASSEFRGDTGELFF
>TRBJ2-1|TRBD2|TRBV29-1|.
TGCAGCGTTGAGGGGCGGGAGGGCCCTCGGGGCAATGAGCAGTTCTTC
CSVEGREGPRGNEQFF
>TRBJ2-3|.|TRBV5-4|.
TGTGCCAGCAGCCCGGGACTCAGGTCCCCAGATACGCAGTATTTT
CASSPGLRSPDTQYF
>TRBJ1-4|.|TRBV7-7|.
TGTGCTAGCAGCCAGACCGTTATCGGGGAAAAACTGTTTTTT
CASSQTVIGEKLFF
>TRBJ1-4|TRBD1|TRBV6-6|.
TGTGCCAGCAGCTTGGGACAGGGGAAGGAAAAACTGTTTTTT
CASSLGQGKEKLFF
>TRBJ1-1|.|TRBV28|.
TGTGCCAGCAACCCGTTAATAGACAGGTTGGACACTGAAGCTTTCTTT
CASNPLIDRLDTEAFF
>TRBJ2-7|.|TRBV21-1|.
TGTGCCAGCAGCTCCCGAGGGTTGGACTGGAACTTC
CASSSRGLDWNF
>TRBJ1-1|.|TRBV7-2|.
TGTGCCAGCAAGACCGAGGGAATGAACACTGAAGCTTTCTTT
CASKTEGMNTEAFF
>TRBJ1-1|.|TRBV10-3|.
TGTGCCATCAGTGAGACCGGTTCACGGGGTTCGGGCACTGAAGCTTTCTTT
CAISETGSRGSGTEAFF
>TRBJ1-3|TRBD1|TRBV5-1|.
TGCGCCAGCAGCCCGGGACAGGGTTTCTCTGGAAACACCATATATTTT
CASSPGQGFSGNTIYF
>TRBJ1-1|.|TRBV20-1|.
TGCAGTGCTCGAGGGGCAGGGGAAGCTTTCTTT
CSARGAGEAFF
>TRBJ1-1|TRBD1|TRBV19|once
TGTGCCAGTAGCCCTACAGGGGTCACTGAAGCTTTCTTT
CASSPTGVTEAFF